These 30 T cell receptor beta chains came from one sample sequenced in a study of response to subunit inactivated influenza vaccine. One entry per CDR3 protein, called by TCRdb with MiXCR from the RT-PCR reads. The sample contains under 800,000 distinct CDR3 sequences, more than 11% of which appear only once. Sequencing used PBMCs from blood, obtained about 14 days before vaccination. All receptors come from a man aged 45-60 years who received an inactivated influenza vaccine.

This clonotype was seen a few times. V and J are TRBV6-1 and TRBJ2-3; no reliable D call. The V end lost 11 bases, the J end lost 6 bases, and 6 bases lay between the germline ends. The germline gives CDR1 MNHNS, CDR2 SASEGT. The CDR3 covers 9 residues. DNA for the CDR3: TGTGCCCCTTCGGATACGCAGTATTTT. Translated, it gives CAPSDTQYF.

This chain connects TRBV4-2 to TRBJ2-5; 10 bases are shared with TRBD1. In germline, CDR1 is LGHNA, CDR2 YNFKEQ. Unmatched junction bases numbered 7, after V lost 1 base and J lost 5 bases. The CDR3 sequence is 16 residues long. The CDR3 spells CASSQAPGQGPETQYF. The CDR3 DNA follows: TGTGCCAGCAGCCAAGCCCCGGGACAGGGGCCCGAGACCCAGTACTTC.

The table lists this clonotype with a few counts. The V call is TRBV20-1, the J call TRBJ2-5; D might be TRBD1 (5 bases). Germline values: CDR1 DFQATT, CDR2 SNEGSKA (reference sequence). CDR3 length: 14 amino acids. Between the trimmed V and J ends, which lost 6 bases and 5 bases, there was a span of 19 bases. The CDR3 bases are TGCAGTGCACAGAGCCCGGACAACGACGAGACCCAGTACTTC. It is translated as CSAQSPDNDETQYF.

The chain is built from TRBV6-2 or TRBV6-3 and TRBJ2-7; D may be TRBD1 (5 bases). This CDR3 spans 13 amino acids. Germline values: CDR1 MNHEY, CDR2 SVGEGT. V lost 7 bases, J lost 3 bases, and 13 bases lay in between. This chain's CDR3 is CASTGDRDYEQYF. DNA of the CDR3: TGTGCCAGCACTGGTGACAGAGACTACGAGCAGTACTTC.

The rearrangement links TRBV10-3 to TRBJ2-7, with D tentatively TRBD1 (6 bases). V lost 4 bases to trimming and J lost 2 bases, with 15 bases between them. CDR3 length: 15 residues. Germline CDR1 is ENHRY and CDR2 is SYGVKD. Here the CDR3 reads CAISGLRGGAYEQYF. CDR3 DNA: TGTGCCATCAGTGGACTGCGAGGGGGTGCCTACGAGCAGTACTTC.

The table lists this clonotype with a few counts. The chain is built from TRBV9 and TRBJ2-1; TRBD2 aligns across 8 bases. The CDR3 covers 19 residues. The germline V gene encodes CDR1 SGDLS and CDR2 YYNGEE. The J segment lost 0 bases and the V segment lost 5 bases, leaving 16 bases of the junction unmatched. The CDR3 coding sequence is TGTGCCAGCAGTGTCGGAGGAGCGGGAGTCGTCAGCTCCTACAATGAGCAGTTCTTC. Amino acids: CASSVGGAGVVSSYNEQFF. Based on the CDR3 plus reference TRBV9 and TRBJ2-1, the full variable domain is DSGVTQTPKHLITATGQRVTLRCSPRSGDLSVYWYQQSLDQGLQFLIQYYNGEERAKGNILERFSAQQFPDLHSELNLSSLELGDSALYFCASSVGGAGVVSSYNEQFFGPGTRLTVL.

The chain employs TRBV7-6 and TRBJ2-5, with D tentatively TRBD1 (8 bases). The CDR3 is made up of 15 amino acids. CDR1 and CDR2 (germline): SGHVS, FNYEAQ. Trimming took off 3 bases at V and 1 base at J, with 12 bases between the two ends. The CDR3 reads CASSLNRGGQETQYF. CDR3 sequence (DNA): TGTGCCAGCAGCTTGAACAGGGGGGGCCAAGAGACCCAGTACTTC.

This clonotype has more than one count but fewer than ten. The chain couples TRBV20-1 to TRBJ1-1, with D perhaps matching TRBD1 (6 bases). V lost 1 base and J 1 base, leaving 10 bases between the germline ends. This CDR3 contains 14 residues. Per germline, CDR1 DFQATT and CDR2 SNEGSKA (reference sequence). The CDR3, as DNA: TGCAGTGCTAGAGGGCTGGACAGGAACACTGAAGCTTTCTTT. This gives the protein CSARGLDRNTEAFF.

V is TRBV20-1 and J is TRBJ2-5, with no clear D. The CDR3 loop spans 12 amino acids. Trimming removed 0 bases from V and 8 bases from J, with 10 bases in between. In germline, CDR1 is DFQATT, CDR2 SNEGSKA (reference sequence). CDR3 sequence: CSARDVPGTQYF. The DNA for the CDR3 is TGCAGTGCTAGAGATGTCCCCGGAACCCAGTACTTC.

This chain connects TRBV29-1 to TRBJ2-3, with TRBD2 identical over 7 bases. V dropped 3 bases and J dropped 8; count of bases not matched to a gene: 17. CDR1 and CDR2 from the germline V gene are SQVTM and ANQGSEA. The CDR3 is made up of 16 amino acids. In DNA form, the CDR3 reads TGCAGCGTTGATTGGCGGGGGAGGGCGCTTGAGGGTACGCAGTATTTT. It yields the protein CSVDWRGRALEGTQYF.

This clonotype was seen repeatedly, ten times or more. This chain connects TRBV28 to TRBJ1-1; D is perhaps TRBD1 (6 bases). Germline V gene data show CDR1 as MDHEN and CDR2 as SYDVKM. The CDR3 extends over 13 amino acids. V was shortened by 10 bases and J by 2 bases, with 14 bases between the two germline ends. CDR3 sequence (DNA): TGTGCCATCTTATCGGGACAAAACACTGAAGCTTTCTTT. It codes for CAILSGQNTEAFF.

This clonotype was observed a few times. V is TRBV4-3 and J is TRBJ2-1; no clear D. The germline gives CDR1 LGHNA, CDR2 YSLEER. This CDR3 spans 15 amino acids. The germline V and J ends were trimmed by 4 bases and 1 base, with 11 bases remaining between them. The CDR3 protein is CASSRGSRSYNEQFF. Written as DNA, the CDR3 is TGCGCCAGCAGCCGGGGATCCCGATCCTACAATGAGCAGTTCTTC.

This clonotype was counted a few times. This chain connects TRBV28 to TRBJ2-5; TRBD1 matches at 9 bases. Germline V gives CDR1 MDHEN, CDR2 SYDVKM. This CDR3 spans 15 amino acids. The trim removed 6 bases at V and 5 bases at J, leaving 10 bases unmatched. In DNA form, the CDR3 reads TGTGCCAGCAGAGTGGCCGGGACAGGGTTGGAGACCCAGTACTTC. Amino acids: CASRVAGTGLETQYF.

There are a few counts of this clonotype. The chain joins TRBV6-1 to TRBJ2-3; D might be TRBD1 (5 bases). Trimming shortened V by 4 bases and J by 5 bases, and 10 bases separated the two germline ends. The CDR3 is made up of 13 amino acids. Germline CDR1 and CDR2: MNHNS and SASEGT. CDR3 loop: CASSGYQGDTQYF. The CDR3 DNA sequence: TGTGCCAGCAGTGGGTATCAGGGAGATACGCAGTATTTT.

CDR3 protein: CSVRLARQETQYF. CDR3 DNA sequence: TGCAGCGTCCGACTAGCGCGACAAGAGACCCAGTACTTC. The rearrangement uses TRBV29-1 and TRBJ2-5; 8 bases line up with TRBD2. Germline loops: CDR1 SQVTM, CDR2 ANQGSEA. The V and J ends lost 6 bases and 2 bases, in that order; junction bases with no gene match: 5. This CDR3 is built from 13 residues. The full variable domain, in which reference TRBV29-1 and TRBJ2-5 provide the parts outside the CDR3, is SAVISQKPSRDICQRGTSLTIQCQVDSQVTMMFWYRQQPGQSLTLIATANQGSEATYESGFVIDKFPISRPNLTFSTLTVSNMSPEDSSIYLCSVRLARQETQYFGPGTRLLVL.

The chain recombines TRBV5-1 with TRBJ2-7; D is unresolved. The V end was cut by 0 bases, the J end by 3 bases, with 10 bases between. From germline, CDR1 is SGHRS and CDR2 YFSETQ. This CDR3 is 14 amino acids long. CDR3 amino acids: CASSLEGSNYEQYF. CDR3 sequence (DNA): TGCGCCAGCAGCTTGGAAGGCAGTAACTACGAGCAGTACTTC.

The CDR3 nucleotides are TGCAGTGCTAGTACGGGAGTGGGGAATGAGCAGTTCTTC. Residues: CSASTGVGNEQFF. V gene TRBV20-1 combines with J gene TRBJ2-1, with D tentatively TRBD2 (6 bases). The V end lost 3 bases, the J end lost 7 bases, and 13 bases lay between the germline ends. Germline-derived CDR1 and CDR2 are DFQATT and SNEGSKA (reference sequence). There are 13 residues in the CDR3.

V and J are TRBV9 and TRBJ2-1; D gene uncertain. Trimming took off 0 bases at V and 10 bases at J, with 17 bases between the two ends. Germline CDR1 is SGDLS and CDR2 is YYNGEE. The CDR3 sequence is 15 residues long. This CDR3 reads CASSVEGYASLEQFF. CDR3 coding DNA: TGTGCCAGCAGCGTAGAGGGCTACGCCTCCTTGGAGCAGTTCTTC. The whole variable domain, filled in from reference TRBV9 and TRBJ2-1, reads DSGVTQTPKHLITATGQRVTLRCSPRSGDLSVYWYQQSLDQGLQFLIQYYNGEERAKGNILERFSAQQFPDLHSELNLSSLELGDSALYFCASSVEGYASLEQFFGPGTRLTVL.

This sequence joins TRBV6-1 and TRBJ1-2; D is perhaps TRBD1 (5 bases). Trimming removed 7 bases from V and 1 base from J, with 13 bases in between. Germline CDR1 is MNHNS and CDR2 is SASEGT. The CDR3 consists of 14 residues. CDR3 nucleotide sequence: TGTGCCAGCACCCAAGGGACTGATAACTATGGCTACACCTTC. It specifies CASTQGTDNYGYTF.

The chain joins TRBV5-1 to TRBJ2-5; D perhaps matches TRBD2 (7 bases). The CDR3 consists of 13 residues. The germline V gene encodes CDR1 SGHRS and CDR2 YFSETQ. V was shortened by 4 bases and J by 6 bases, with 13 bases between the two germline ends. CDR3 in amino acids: CASSPGGEQTQYF. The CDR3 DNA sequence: TGCGCCAGCAGCCCGGGGGGCGAACAGACCCAGTACTTC. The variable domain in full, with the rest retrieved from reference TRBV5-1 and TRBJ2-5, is KAGVTQTPRYLIKTRGQQVTLSCSPISGHRSVSWYQQTPGQGLQFLFEYFSETQRNKGNFPGRFSGRQFSNSRSEMNVSTLELGDSALYLCASSPGGEQTQYFGPGTRLLVL.

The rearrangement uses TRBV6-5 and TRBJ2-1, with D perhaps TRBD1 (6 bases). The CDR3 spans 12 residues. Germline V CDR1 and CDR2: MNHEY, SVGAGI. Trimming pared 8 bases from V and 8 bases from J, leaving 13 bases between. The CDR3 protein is CASGNWGHEQFF. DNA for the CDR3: TGTGCCAGCGGAAACTGGGGGCATGAGCAGTTCTTC.

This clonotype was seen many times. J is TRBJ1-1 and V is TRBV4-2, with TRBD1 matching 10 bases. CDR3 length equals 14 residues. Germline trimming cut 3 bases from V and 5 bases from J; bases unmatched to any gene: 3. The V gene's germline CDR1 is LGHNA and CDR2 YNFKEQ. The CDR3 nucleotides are TGTGCCAGCAGCCAGGAGGACAGGGGGACTGAAGCTTTCTTT. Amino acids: CASSQEDRGTEAFF.

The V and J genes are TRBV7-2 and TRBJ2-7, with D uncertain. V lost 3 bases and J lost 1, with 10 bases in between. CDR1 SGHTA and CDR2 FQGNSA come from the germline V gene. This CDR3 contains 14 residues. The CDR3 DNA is TGTGCCAGCAGCTTTAAATACAGTTCCTACGAGCAGTACTTC. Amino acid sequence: CASSFKYSSYEQYF.

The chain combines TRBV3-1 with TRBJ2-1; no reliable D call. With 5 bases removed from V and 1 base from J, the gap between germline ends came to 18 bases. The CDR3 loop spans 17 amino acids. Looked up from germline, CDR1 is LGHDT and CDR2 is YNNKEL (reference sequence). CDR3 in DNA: TGTGCCAGCAGCGGGGTGCTGGCCGAGACTTCCTACAATGAGCAGTTCTTC. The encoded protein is CASSGVLAETSYNEQFF.

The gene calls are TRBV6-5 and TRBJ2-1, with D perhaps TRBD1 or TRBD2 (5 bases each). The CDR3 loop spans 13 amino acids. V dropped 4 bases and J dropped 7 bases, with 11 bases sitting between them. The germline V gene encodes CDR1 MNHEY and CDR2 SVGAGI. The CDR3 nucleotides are TGTGCCAGCAGTTTTCGGGGCGAGAATGAGCAGTTCTTC. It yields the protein CASSFRGENEQFF.

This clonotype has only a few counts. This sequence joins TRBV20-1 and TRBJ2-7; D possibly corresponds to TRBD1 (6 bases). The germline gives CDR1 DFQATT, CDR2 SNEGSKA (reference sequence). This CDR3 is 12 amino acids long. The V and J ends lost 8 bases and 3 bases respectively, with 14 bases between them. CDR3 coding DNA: TGCAGTCCATCACAGGGTTACTACGAGCAGTACTTC. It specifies CSPSQGYYEQYF.

As DNA, the CDR3 is TGTGCCAGCAGCTCAGACAGGGGGGCAGATACGCAGTATTTT. Its protein is CASSSDRGADTQYF. This chain joins TRBV7-3 and TRBJ2-3; TRBD1 matches at 9 bases. Germline V gene lookup returns CDR1 SGHTA and CDR2 FQGTGA. CDR3 length: 14 amino acids. V shed 4 bases and J 4 bases; nucleotides not matched to a gene: 3.

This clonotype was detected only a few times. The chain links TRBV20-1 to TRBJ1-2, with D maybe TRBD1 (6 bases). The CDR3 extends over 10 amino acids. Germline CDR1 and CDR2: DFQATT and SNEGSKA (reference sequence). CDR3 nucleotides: TGCAGGACGGACAGTCATGGCTACACCTTC. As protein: CRTDSHGYTF.

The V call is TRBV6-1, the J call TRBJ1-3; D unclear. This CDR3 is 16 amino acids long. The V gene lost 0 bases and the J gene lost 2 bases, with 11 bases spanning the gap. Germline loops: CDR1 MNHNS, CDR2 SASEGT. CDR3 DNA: TGTGCCAGCAGTGAAGCGCGATGGGGTACTGGAAACACCATATATTTT. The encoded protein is CASSEARWGTGNTIYF.

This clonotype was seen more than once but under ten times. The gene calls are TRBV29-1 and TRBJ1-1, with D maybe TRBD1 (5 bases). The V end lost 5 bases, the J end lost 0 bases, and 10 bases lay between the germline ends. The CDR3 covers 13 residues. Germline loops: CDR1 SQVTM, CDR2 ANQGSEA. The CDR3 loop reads CSVFRQMNTEAFF. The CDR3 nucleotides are TGCAGCGTTTTCAGACAGATGAACACTGAAGCTTTCTTT.